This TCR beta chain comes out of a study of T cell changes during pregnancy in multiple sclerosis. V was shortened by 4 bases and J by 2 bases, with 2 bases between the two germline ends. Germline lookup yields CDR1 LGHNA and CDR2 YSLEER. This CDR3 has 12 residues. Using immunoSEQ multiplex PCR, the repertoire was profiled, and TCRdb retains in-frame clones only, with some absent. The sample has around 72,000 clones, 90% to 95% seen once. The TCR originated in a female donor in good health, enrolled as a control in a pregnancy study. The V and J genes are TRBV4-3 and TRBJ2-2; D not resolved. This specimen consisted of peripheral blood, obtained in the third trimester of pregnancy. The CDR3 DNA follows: TGCGCCAGCAGCCTAAACACCGGGGAGCTGTTTTTT. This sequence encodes CASSLNTGELFF.